This entry lists 28 T cell receptor beta chains sequenced from one sample in a study of blood T cell repertoires in COVID-19. Data came from immunoSEQ multiplex PCR; TCRdb stores just in-frame clones and leaves some out. This table holds approximately 270,000 clones, 80% to 95% found once. Sequencing was carried out using PBMCs or T cells enriched from blood (not recorded which). The receptors come from a man between 35 and 55 years old who had been exposed to COVID-19.

The chain uses TRBV7-8 and TRBJ2-3; a weak D match, TRBD2 (5 bases). Germline V lookup: CDR1 SGHVS, CDR2 FQNEAQ. Trimming left V 4 bases short and J 5 bases short, with 10 bases between. CDR3 size: 13 residues. The chain's CDR3 is CASSWTGKDTQYF. CDR3 DNA: TGTGCCAGCAGCTGGACTGGTAAAGATACGCAGTATTTT.

This sequence joins TRBV27 and TRBJ2-1; 9 nucleotides line up with TRBD2. Per germline, CDR1 MNHEY and CDR2 SMNVEV (reference sequence). J was trimmed by 9 bases and V by 5 bases; bases with no gene match: 11. The CDR3 sequence is 15 residues long. The CDR3 protein is CASSPLGLAVVEQFF. In DNA form, the CDR3 reads TGTGCCAGCAGTCCGCTGGGACTAGCTGTGGTTGAGCAGTTCTTC.

This clone was counted between two and nine times. The chain is built from TRBV4-1 and TRBJ2-3; D call uncertain. The length of the CDR3 is 12 residues. Looked up from germline, CDR1 is MGHRA and CDR2 is YSYEKL. Trimming took 6 bases from V and 2 from J, leaving 6 bases between them. As DNA, the CDR3 is TGCGCCAGCAGACATCTCACAGATACGCAGTATTTT. Translated: CASRHLTDTQYF.

V usage is TRBV18 and J usage is TRBJ2-2, with 10 nucleotides matching TRBD2. V trimming: 3 bases; J trimming: 8 bases; junction bases outside the gene matches: 12. Germline V lookup: CDR1 KGHSH, CDR2 LQKENI. The CDR3 has 17 amino acids. The CDR3: CASSPQTRTSGGGELFF. DNA of the CDR3: TGTGCCAGCTCACCCCAAACTAGGACTAGCGGAGGAGGGGAGCTGTTTTTT. The variable domain in full, completed from reference TRBV18 and TRBJ2-2, reads NAGVMQNPRHLVRRRGQEARLRCSPMKGHSHVYWYRQLPEEGLKFMVYLQKENIIDESGMPKERFSAEFPKEGPSILRIQQVVRGDSAAYFCASSPQTRTSGGGELFFGEGSRLTVL.

This chain uses TRBV5-6 with TRBJ2-7; possibly TRBD2 for D (6 bases). The CDR3 is 15 amino acids. Germline CDR1 reads SGHDT; CDR2 reads YYEEEE. Trimming took off 4 bases at V and 2 bases at J, with 16 bases between the two ends. In DNA form, the CDR3 reads TGTGCCAGCAGCCCCCGGGCGGGGCGGGCCTACGAGCAGTACTTC. Amino acids: CASSPRAGRAYEQYF.

This chain connects TRBV4-1 to TRBJ1-6, with D maybe TRBD1 (6 bases). Germline CDR1 is MGHRA and CDR2 is YSYEKL. This CDR3 spans 15 amino acids. The V and J ends lost 4 bases and 8 bases respectively, with 15 bases between them. The CDR3 DNA reads TGCGCCAGCAGCCGACAGGATTCACTGGATTCACCCCTCCACTTT. This gives the protein CASSRQDSLDSPLHF.

This chain joins TRBV7-9 and TRBJ2-4, with 7 bases lining up with TRBD1. CDR3 length equals 15 residues. V gave up 4 bases and J gave up 4 bases; unmatched junction bases: 7. Germline V CDR1 and CDR2: SEHNR, FQNEAQ (reference sequence). The CDR3 here is CASSYIDRAKNIQYF. CDR3 nucleotide sequence: TGTGCCAGCAGCTACATCGACAGGGCGAAAAACATTCAGTACTTC.

The chain uses TRBV20-1 and TRBJ2-1; unclear D gene. V was trimmed by 4 bases and J by 9 bases, leaving 10 bases between them. Germline CDR1 is DFQATT and CDR2 is SNEGSKA (reference sequence). This CDR3 comprises 11 residues. CDR3 nucleotide sequence: TGCAGTGCTACGGGTGGTATTGAGCAGTTCTTC. It translates to CSATGGIEQFF.

The chain carries TRBV18 and TRBJ1-4; a weak D match, TRBD1 (6 bases). Germline CDR1 KGHSH, CDR2 LQKENI. This CDR3 comprises 15 residues. V was clipped by 6 bases and J by 5 bases, with 16 bases between them. CDR3 in DNA: TGTGCCAGCTCCCAATCGGGGGGGGCAAATGAAAAACTGTTTTTT. It is translated as CASSQSGGANEKLFF.

The chain has TRBV6-2 or TRBV6-3 and TRBJ2-1; 12 bases agree with TRBD2. Germline values: CDR1 MNHEY, CDR2 SVGEGT. This CDR3 has 16 residues. J lost 9 bases, V lost 0 bases, and 6 bases had no gene match. This chain's CDR3 is CASSYSRPSGRVEQFF. CDR3 sequence (DNA): TGTGCCAGCAGTTACTCGCGCCCTAGCGGGAGGGTTGAGCAGTTCTTC.

The chain carries TRBV5-1 and TRBJ2-1; 11 nucleotides agree with TRBD2. V trimming: 0 bases; J trimming: 15 bases; junction bases outside the gene matches: 11. Germline-derived CDR1 and CDR2 are SGHRS and YFSETQ. The CDR3 is made up of 15 amino acids. This CDR3 reads CASSLAFTSGSNPFF. The CDR3 region has the DNA TGCGCCAGCAGCTTGGCCTTTACTAGCGGGAGTAACCCGTTCTTC.

The chain combines TRBV30 with TRBJ2-2; maybe TRBD2 (5 bases). The V gene's germline CDR1 is GTSNPN and CDR2 SVGIG (reference sequence). V gave up 0 bases and J gave up 4 bases, with 12 bases separating them. This CDR3 has 15 amino acids. The DNA for the CDR3 is TGTGCCTGGAGTGTAAGTAGGGAGAGCACCGGGGAGCTGTTTTTT. Amino acids: CAWSVSRESTGELFF.

This chain joins TRBV12-5 and TRBJ2-1; 7 bases agree with TRBD2. The V gene's germline CDR1 is LGHNT and CDR2 FRNRAP. The CDR3 totals 14 residues. J gave up 6 bases and V 8 bases, and 10 bases lay outside the gene matches. CDR3 amino acids: CASRPSGRINEQFF. The CDR3, as DNA: TGTGCTAGTAGACCTAGCGGACGAATCAATGAGCAGTTCTTC.

The chain joins TRBV28 to TRBJ1-1; 8 nucleotides line up with TRBD1. The CDR3 runs to 20 residues. J was trimmed by 1 base and V by 3 bases; bases with no gene match: 19. In germline, CDR1 is MDHEN, CDR2 SYDVKM. The CDR3 protein is CASSFGARHRGDMSNTEAFF. CDR3 sequence (DNA): TGTGCCAGCAGTTTTGGAGCTAGACACAGGGGGGATATGTCGAACACTGAAGCTTTCTTT. Variable domain in full (rest from reference TRBV28 and TRBJ1-1): DVKVTQSSRYLVKRTGEKVFLECVQDMDHENMFWYRQDPGLGLRLIYFSYDVKMKEKGDIPEGYSVSREKKERFSLILESASTNQTSMYLCASSFGARHRGDMSNTEAFFGQGTRLTVV.

V and J are TRBV6-4 and TRBJ2-1; 8 bases match TRBD2. Germline lookup yields CDR1 MRHNA and CDR2 SNTAGT. Trimming cost V 5 bases and J 6 bases; bases outside gene matches: 3. This CDR3 is built from 13 residues. CDR3 bases: TGTGCCAGCAGTACCAGCGGGGGCAATGAGCAGTTCTTC. It yields the protein CASSTSGGNEQFF.

This clone was detected only a few times. The chain links TRBV3-1 (or the pseudogene TRBV3-2) to TRBJ2-7, with TRBD1 identical over 7 bases. V lost 2 bases, J lost 3 bases, and 25 bases stayed unmatched. Per germline, CDR1 LGHDT and CDR2 YNNKEL (reference sequence). This CDR3 region has 21 residues. As DNA, the CDR3 is TGTGCCAGCAGCCAAAGGGAAAACAGGGGTGCTCCTACCAACAGCCTCTACGAGCAGTACTTC. Translating it yields CASSQRENRGAPTNSLYEQYF.

This chain links TRBV11-2 with TRBJ1-1, with D perhaps matching TRBD1 (5 bases). The V and J ends lost 2 bases and 1 base respectively, with 8 bases between them. The V gene's germline CDR1 is SGHAT and CDR2 FQNNGV. The CDR3 sequence is 14 residues long. CDR3 sequence: CASSLLGRNTEAFF. CDR3 nucleotides: TGTGCCAGCAGCTTACTGGGGCGGAACACTGAAGCTTTCTTT.

The CDR3 is CASSRPRGPGQGAWEQYF. CDR3 nucleotide sequence: TGTGCCAGCAGTCGTCCCCGCGGACCGGGACAGGGGGCGTGGGAGCAGTACTTC. This chain uses TRBV7-9 with TRBJ2-7, with TRBD1 matching 12 bases. CDR3 length: 18 residues. Germline assignment: CDR1 SEHNR and CDR2 FQNEAQ (reference sequence). The trim removed 6 bases at V and 7 bases at J, leaving 19 bases unmatched.

The CDR3 DNA reads as TGTGCCACCAGCAGAGGTGATGGGACAGATGAAAAACTGTTTTTT. Protein sequence: CATSRGDGTDEKLFF. The rearrangement uses TRBV15 and TRBJ1-4, with 7 bases aligning to TRBD1. Germline assignment: CDR1 LNHNV and CDR2 YYDKDF (reference sequence). This CDR3 region has 15 residues. Losses at the gene ends were 1 base for V and 6 bases for J; bases not matched to a gene: 5.

V and J are TRBV5-1 and TRBJ2-7; no reliable D call. The germline CDR1 and CDR2 sequences are SGHRS and YFSETQ. Trimming cost V 4 bases and J 0 bases, with 11 bases left between them. CDR3 length: 14 amino acids. The DNA for the CDR3 is TGCGCCAGCAGCGGCAAACAGAACTCCTACGAGCAGTACTTC. This codes for CASSGKQNSYEQYF.

The gene calls are TRBV19 and TRBJ2-2; tentatively, D is TRBD2 (5 bases). Trimming cost V 8 bases and J 7 bases, with 14 bases left between them. CDR1 is LNHDA, CDR2 SQIVND, per germline (reference sequence). The CDR3 spans 13 residues. The CDR3 region has the DNA TGTGCCAGTCGATTTCTCGGGAACGGGGAGCTGTTTTTT. It translates to CASRFLGNGELFF.

Turning to this clone: At one end the junction does not follow the germline gene, possibly because of a read error. V usage is TRBV12-3 or TRBV12-4 and J usage is TRBJ1-2; 7 bases are a match to TRBD1. The CDR3 loop spans 13 amino acids. The CDR3 protein is CASNQGDYYGYTF. The CDR3 bases are TGTGCAAGCAACCAGGGGGATTACTATGGCTACACCTTC.

The CDR3 is CASSWGTGATEAFF. The DNA of the CDR3 is TGTGCCAGCAGCTGGGGGACAGGGGCCACTGAAGCTTTCTTT. The V gene is TRBV5-6, the J gene TRBJ1-1, with 10 bases aligning to TRBD1. Losses at the gene ends were 3 bases for V and 4 bases for J; bases not matched to a gene: 3. The CDR3 is made up of 14 amino acids. The germline V gene encodes CDR1 SGHDT and CDR2 YYEEEE.

V gene TRBV14 combines with J gene TRBJ2-2; possible D gene TRBD2, 5 bases. V was cut by 2 bases and J by 2 bases, with 24 bases left in between. The CDR3 runs to 20 residues. In germline, CDR1 is SGHDN, CDR2 FVKESK. Here the CDR3 DNA reads TGTGCCAGCAGCCAATATTTGAATCCTCGGAGCGGAGGTAACACCGGGGAGCTGTTTTTT. Encoded protein: CASSQYLNPRSGGNTGELFF.

The genes are TRBV10-3 and TRBJ2-7; D gene ambiguous. This CDR3 is 14 amino acids long. The V gene's germline CDR1 is ENHRY and CDR2 SYGVKD. Trimming took off 3 bases at V and 0 bases at J, with 9 bases between the two ends. The CDR3 here is CAISDLAVSYEQYF. The CDR3, as DNA: TGTGCCATCAGTGACTTGGCGGTCTCCTACGAGCAGTACTTC.

The rearrangement uses TRBV25-1 and TRBJ1-2, with 9 positions matching TRBD1. V was clipped by 6 bases and J by 4 bases; unmatched bases: 9. Germline V gene data show CDR1 as MGHDK and CDR2 as SYGVNS. The CDR3 loop spans 15 amino acids. The CDR3 region has the DNA TGTGCCAGCAGGGGAACAGGGGGCGAGGGCTATGGCTACACCTTC. Protein product: CASRGTGGEGYGYTF.

This chain uses TRBV4-1 with TRBJ1-4, with 8 positions matching TRBD1. Per germline, CDR1 MGHRA and CDR2 YSYEKL. The CDR3 length is 16 residues. With 1 base clipped from V and 3 bases from J, the junction kept 4 bases outside the gene matches. CDR3 amino acids: CASSQGQGAPNEKLFF. CDR3 nucleotide sequence: TGCGCCAGCAGCCAAGGTCAGGGGGCACCTAATGAAAAACTGTTTTTT.

CDR3 region: CASSLDLRATNSPLHF. The CDR3 coding sequence is TGCGCCAGCAGCTTGGATCTCAGAGCGACTAATTCACCCCTCCACTTT. The V call is TRBV5-1, the J call TRBJ1-6; D gene unclear. Germline values: CDR1 SGHRS, CDR2 YFSETQ. V lost 0 bases to trimming and J lost 6 bases, with 13 bases between them. This CDR3 has 16 amino acids.